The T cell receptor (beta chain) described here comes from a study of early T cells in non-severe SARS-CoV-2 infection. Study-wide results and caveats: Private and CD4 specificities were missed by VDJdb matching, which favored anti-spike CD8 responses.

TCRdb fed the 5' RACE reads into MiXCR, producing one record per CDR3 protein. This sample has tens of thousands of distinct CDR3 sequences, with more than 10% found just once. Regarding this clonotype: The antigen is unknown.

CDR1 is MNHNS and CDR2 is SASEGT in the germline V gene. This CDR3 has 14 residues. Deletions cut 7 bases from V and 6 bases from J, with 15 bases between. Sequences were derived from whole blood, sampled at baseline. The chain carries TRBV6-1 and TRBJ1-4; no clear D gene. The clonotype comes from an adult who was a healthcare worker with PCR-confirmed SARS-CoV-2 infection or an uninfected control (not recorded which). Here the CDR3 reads CASKPALGYEKLFF. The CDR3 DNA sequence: TGTGCCAGCAAACCGGCCCTCGGTTATGAAAAACTGTTTTTT.